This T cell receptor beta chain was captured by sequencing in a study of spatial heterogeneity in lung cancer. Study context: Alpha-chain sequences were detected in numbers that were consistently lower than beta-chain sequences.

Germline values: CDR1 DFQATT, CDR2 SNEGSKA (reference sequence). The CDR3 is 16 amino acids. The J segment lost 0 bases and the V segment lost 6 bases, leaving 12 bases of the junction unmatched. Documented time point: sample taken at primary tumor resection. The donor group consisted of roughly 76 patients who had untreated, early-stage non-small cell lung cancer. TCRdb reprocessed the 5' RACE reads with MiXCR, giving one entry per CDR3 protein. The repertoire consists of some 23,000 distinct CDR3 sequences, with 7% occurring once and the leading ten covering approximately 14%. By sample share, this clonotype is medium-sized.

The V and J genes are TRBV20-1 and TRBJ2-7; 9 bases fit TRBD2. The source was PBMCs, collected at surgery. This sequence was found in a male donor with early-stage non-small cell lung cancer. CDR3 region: CSAFASASGTSYEQYF. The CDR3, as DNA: TGCAGTGCCTTCGCATCGGCTAGCGGGACCTCCTACGAGCAGTACTTC.